The 13 T cell receptor beta chains in this list originate from one sample, sequenced in a study of control samples from healthy donors and cancer patients. Sequenced by immunoSEQ multiplex PCR; TCRdb stores in-frame clones only, minus some. The sample consists of tens of thousands of clones, about 80% of them appearing once. Material for sequencing was PBMCs. These receptors came from a woman aged 50 to 60 with lung cancer.

The DNA for the CDR3 is TGTGCCAGCAGCCAAGCGGTCACCGGGGAGCTGTTTTTT. It translates to CASSQAVTGELFF. The chain links TRBV14 to TRBJ2-2; D not resolved. V was cut by 1 base and J by 4 bases, with 4 bases left in between. The CDR3 has 13 amino acids. Germline V gene lookup returns CDR1 SGHDN and CDR2 FVKESK.

In this sample, this clone turned up a few times. The chain links TRBV30 to TRBJ1-1; weak D call: TRBD1 (6 bases). The V gene's germline CDR1 is GTSNPN and CDR2 SVGIG (reference sequence). The CDR3 has 15 residues. The ends were cut back, 1 base at V and 1 base at J, with 13 bases in the middle. CDR3 protein: CAWSGLGGANTEAFF. CDR3 in DNA: TGTGCCTGGAGTGGATTAGGGGGAGCGAACACTGAAGCTTTCTTT.

The V gene is TRBV7-9, the J gene TRBJ2-5; 7 nucleotides agree with TRBD1. Trimming took 5 bases from V and 2 from J; bases not matched to a gene: 5. Per germline, CDR1 SEHNR and CDR2 FQNEAQ (reference sequence). The CDR3 totals 14 residues. CDR3 sequence (DNA): TGTGCCAGCAGCCCTCAGGGGGAACAAGAGACCCAGTACTTC. Its translation is CASSPQGEQETQYF.

V is TRBV5-1 and J is TRBJ2-3; 9 positions match TRBD1. Germline CDR1 is SGHRS and CDR2 is YFSETQ. The CDR3 contains 15 residues. The ends lost 3 bases at V and 4 bases at J; junction bases unmatched: 6. The CDR3 loop is CASSSWTGVADTQYF. The CDR3 DNA reads TGCGCCAGCAGCTCCTGGACAGGGGTGGCAGATACGCAGTATTTT.

The chain couples TRBV28 to TRBJ1-2; TRBD1 aligns across 9 bases. The CDR3 extends over 14 amino acids. Germline loops: CDR1 MDHEN, CDR2 SYDVKM. Germline trimming cut 5 bases from V and 5 bases from J; bases unmatched to any gene: 6. CDR3 sequence (DNA): TGTGCCAGCAGTCCCGGGACAGGGTTGTATGGCTACACCTTC. Amino acid sequence: CASSPGTGLYGYTF.

V gene TRBV29-1 combines with J gene TRBJ2-6; D gene uncertain. Germline CDR1 reads SQVTM; CDR2 reads ANQGSEA. This CDR3 is built from 13 residues. The V end was cut by 5 bases, the J end by 2 bases, with 7 bases between. CDR3 region: CSVLDTGANVLTF. CDR3 nucleotides: TGCAGCGTTCTGGATACTGGGGCCAACGTCCTGACTTTC.

The chain joins TRBV13 to TRBJ1-1, with 7 bases that match TRBD1. CDR1 PRHDT and CDR2 FYEKMQ come from the germline V gene (reference sequence). This CDR3 comprises 14 residues. Germline trimming cut 3 bases from V and 1 base from J; bases unmatched to any gene: 2. CDR3 in DNA: TGTGCCAGCAGCTTTGACAGGGCGAACACTGAAGCTTTCTTT. Its protein is CASSFDRANTEAFF.

The rearrangement joins TRBV4-3 to TRBJ2-1; TRBD1 matches 9 bases. The CDR3 consists of 17 residues. Germline lookup yields CDR1 LGHNA and CDR2 YSLEER. J was trimmed by 4 bases and V by 0 bases; bases with no gene match: 7. CDR3 sequence (DNA): TGCGCCAGCAGCCAAGATCTACAGGGGGCTAAGTACAATGAGCAGTTCTTC. Translated: CASSQDLQGAKYNEQFF.

This chain uses TRBV12-3 or TRBV12-4 with TRBJ2-5; D remains ambiguous. This CDR3 has 13 amino acids. V was cut by 2 bases and J by 5 bases, with 9 bases left in between. The CDR3 is CASSLLATETQYF. CDR3 DNA: TGTGCCAGCAGTTTACTCGCCACGGAGACCCAGTACTTC.

The rearrangement joins TRBV11-2 to TRBJ2-3, with 8 bases that match TRBD1. V dropped 1 base and J dropped 6; count of bases not matched to a gene: 9. The CDR3 spans 16 residues. Per germline, CDR1 SGHAT and CDR2 FQNNGV. CDR3 region: CASSLGETGAVDTQYF. CDR3 coding DNA: TGTGCCAGCAGCTTAGGAGAGACAGGGGCGGTGGATACGCAGTATTTT. Looking up the rest from reference TRBV11-2 and TRBJ2-3 gives the full variable domain: EAGVAQSPRYKIIEKRQSVAFWCNPISGHATLYWYQQILGQGPKLLIQFQNNGVVDDSQLPKDRFSAERLKGVDSTLKIQPAKLEDSAVYLCASSLGETGAVDTQYFGPGTRLTVL.

This sequence joins TRBV12-3 or TRBV12-4 and TRBJ1-1, with 8 bases aligning to TRBD1. The CDR3 covers 13 residues. Trimming took 6 bases from V and 6 from J; bases not matched to a gene: 6. The CDR3 sequence is CASRGTGMAEAFF. The CDR3 DNA is TGTGCCAGCAGAGGGACAGGTATGGCTGAAGCTTTCTTT.

Of note for this clone: The junction and the germline gene differ at one end; a read error may be behind it. V usage is TRBV11-2 and J usage is TRBJ2-7; D may be TRBD1 or TRBD2 (6 bases each). From germline, CDR1 is SGHAT and CDR2 FQNNGV. CDR3 size: 15 residues. CDR3 in DNA: TGTGCCAGCAGCTTAACAGGGAGGAACTCTTACGGGCAGTACTTC. Its protein is CASSLTGRNSYGQYF.

Details on this clone: This same CDR3 is encoded by further DNA sequences in the sample. The chain has TRBV19 and TRBJ1-5, with D uncertain. The CDR3 runs 12 residues. Germline CDR1 and CDR2: LNHDA and SQIVND (reference sequence). The germline V and J ends were trimmed by 5 bases and 4 bases, with 6 bases remaining between them. The CDR3 nucleotides are TGTGCCAGTAGTCTCAGGAATCAGCCCCAGCATTTT. Its protein is CASSLRNQPQHF.